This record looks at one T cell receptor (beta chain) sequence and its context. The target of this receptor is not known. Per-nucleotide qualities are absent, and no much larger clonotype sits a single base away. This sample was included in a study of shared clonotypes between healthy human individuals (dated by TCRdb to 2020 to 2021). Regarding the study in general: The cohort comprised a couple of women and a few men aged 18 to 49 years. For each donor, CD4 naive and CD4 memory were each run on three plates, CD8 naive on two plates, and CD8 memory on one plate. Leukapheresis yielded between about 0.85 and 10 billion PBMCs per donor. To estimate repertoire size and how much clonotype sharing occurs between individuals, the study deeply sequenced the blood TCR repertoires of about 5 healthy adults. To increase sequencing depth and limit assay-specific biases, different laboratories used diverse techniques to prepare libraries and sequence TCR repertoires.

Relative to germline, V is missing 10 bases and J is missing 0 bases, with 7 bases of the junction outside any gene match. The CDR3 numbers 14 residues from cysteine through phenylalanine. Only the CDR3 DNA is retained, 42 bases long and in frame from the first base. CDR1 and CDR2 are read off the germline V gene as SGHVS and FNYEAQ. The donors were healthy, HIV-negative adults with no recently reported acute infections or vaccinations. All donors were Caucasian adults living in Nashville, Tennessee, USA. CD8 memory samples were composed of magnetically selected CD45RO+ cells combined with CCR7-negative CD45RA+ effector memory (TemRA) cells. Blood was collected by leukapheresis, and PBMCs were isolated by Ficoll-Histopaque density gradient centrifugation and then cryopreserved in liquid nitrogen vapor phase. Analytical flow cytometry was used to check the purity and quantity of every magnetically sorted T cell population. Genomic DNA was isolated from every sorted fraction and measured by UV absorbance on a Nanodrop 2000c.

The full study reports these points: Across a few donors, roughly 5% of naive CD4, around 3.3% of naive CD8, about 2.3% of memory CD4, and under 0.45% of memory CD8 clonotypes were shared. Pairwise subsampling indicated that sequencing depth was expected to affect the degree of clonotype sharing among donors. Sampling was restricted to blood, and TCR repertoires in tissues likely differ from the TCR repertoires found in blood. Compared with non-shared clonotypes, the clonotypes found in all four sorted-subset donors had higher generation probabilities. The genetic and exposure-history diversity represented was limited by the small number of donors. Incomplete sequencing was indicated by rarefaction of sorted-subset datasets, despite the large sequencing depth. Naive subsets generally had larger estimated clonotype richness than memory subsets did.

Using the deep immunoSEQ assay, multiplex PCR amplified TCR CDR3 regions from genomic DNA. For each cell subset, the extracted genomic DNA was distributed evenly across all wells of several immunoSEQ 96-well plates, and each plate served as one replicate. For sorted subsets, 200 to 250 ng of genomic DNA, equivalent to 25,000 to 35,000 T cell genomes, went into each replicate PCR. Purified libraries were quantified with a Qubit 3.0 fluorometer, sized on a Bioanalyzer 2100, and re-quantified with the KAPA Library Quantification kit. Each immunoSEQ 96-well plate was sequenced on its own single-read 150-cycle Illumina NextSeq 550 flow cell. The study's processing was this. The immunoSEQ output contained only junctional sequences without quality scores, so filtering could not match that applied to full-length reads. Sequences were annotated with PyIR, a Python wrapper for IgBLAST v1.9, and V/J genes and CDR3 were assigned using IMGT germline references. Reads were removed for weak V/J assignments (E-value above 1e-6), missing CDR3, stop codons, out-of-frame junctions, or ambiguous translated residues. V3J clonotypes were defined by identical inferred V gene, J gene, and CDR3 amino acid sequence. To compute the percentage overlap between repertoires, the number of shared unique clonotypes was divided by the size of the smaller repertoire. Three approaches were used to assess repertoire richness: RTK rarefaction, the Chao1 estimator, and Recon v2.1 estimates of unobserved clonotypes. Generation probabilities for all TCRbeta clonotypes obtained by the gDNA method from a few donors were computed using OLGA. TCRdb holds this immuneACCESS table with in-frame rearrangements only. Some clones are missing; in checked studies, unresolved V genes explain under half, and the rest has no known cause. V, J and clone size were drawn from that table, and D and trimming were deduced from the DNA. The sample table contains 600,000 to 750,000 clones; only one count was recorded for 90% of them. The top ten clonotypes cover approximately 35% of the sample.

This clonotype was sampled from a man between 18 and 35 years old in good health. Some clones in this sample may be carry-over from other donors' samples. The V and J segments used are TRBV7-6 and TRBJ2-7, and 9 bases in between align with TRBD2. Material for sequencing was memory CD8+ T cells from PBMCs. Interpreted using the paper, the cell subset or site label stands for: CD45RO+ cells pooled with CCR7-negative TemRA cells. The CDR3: CATSGLASSYEQYF. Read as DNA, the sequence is TGTGCCACCTCAGGACTAGCGAGCTCCTACGAGCAGTACTTC.